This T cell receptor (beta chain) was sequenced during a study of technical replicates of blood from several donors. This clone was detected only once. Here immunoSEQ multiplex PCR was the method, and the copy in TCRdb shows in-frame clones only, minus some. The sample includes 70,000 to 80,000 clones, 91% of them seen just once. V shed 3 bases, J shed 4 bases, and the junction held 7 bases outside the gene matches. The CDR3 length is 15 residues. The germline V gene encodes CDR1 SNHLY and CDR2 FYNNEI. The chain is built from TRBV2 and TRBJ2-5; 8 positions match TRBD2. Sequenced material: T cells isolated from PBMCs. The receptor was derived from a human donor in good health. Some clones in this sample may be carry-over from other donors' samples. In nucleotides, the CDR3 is TGTGCCAGCAGTGACTTGGGGACTAGTGGAGAGACCCAGTACTTC. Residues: CASSDLGTSGETQYF.